This section outlines one T cell receptor (beta chain) sequence together with its context. Its target is unknown. The data were taken from a study of blood T cells in healthy people across ages. With V trimmed by 3 bases and J by 3 bases, 4 bases remained unmatched. CDR3 length: 14 residues. CDR1 is SGHTA and CDR2 is FQGNSA in the germline V gene. Sample-barcoded 5' priming and a J-beta primer mix drove a second PCR of 7 to 11 cycles. Each cDNA was tagged by a template-switch adaptor containing 12 random nucleotides. TCRdb itself ran the 5' RACE reads through MiXCR, one entry per CDR3 protein. This table has about 680,000 distinct CDR3 sequences, roughly 50% appearing once. General observations from the study: Possibly confounding the expanded clonotype changes was the fact that donor CMV status was unknown.

This clonotype was obtained from a woman aged 55-69 years in good health. Sequences were obtained from blood. The V call is TRBV7-2, the J call TRBJ1-1, with 7 positions matching TRBD1. CDR3 sequence reads: CASSFDRVDTEAFF. DNA of the CDR3: TGTGCCAGCAGCTTTGACAGGGTGGACACTGAAGCTTTCTTT.